Presented here are 20 T cell receptor beta chains from one specimen sequenced in a study of molecular identifiers for immune sequencing clone quantification. Each CDR3 protein gets one entry after TCRdb re-called the PCR reads with MiXCR. Of nearly 650,000 distinct CDR3 sequences detected, 25% appear once; the ten largest clones hold about 0.81%. Sequenced sample: naive CD8+ T cells from blood, with Jurkat cell RNA spiked in. Subset noted: FACS-sorted CD8+CD4-CCR7+CD45RA+ naive T cells. The receptor source for this set is a human donor in good health. Some libraries in this study had Jurkat cell RNA spiked in.

The genes are TRBV28 and TRBJ2-3; the D call may be TRBD1 or TRBD2 (5 bases each). Germline V gene lookup returns CDR1 MDHEN and CDR2 SYDVKM. This CDR3 has 14 amino acids. V was shortened by 8 bases and J by 5 bases, with 17 bases between the two germline ends. The CDR3 is CASRHRDAGDTQYF. The CDR3 DNA reads as TGTGCCAGCCGCCATAGGGACGCCGGAGATACGCAGTATTTT.

About this clonotype: This may be a read error: a much more frequent sequence differs by one nucleotide. This chain joins TRBV19 and TRBJ1-5; no firm D call. The CDR3 spans 13 residues. In germline, CDR1 is LNHDA, CDR2 SQIVND (reference sequence). Trimming pared 3 bases from V and 2 bases from J, leaving 5 bases between. CDR3 nucleotides: TGTGCCAGTAGTATGGTGGGCAATCAGCCCCAGCATTTT. This codes for CASSMVGNQPQHF.

Concerning this clonotype: A much bigger clone sits one base away, suggesting this may be a read error. The CDR3 here is CASSEVGGAEETDTQYF. The CDR3 DNA reads TGTGCCAGCAGTGAAGTAGGGGGGGCGGAGGAAACAGATACGCAGTATTTT. The rearrangement uses TRBV6-1 and TRBJ2-3; D may be TRBD2 (7 bases). V shed 1 base and J shed 3 bases, with 17 bases lying between them. This CDR3 contains 17 residues. Germline lookup yields CDR1 MNHNS and CDR2 SASEGT.

Concerning this clonotype: Since a much larger clone is just one base distant, this may be a read error. This chain joins TRBV7-2 and TRBJ2-7; 7 bases fit TRBD2. The CDR3 covers 12 residues. Germline assignment: CDR1 SGHTA and CDR2 FQGNSA. J was trimmed by 7 bases and V by 10 bases; bases with no gene match: 10. CDR3 loop: CATTWASGEQYF. The CDR3 DNA is TGTGCCACCACGTGGGCTAGCGGTGAGCAGTACTTC.

This clonotype showed up many times. The genes are TRBV7-9 and TRBJ2-3; D uncertain. There are 14 residues in the CDR3. In germline, CDR1 is SEHNR, CDR2 FQNEAQ (reference sequence). The V gene lost 1 base and the J gene lost 0 bases, with 5 bases spanning the gap. The CDR3 DNA reads as TGTGCCAGCAGCTTAGAACCCAGCACAGATACGCAGTATTTT. It codes for CASSLEPSTDTQYF.

For this clonotype: The junction and the germline gene differ at one end; a read error may be behind it. The V and J genes are TRBV30 and TRBJ1-3; D might be TRBD1 (5 bases). The length of the CDR3 is 15 residues. CDR1 GTSNPN and CDR2 SVGIG come from the germline V gene (reference sequence). CDR3 DNA sequence: TGCGCCTGGAGTGTAGGGGCACACTCTGGAAACACCATATATTTT. Protein sequence: CAWSVGAHSGNTIYF.

This clonotype was seen at least ten times. The rearrangement links TRBV5-4 to TRBJ1-1, with 9 bases identical to TRBD1. CDR1 is SGHNT, CDR2 YYREEE, per germline (reference sequence). V gave up 3 bases and J gave up 3 bases; unmatched junction bases: 6. CDR3 size: 15 residues. In DNA form, the CDR3 reads TGTGCCAGCAGCTCAACAGGGGGCGCGGACACTGAAGCTTTCTTT. This codes for CASSSTGGADTEAFF.

This clonotype showed up many times. CDR3 nucleotides: TGTGCCAGCAGCGGGAGATTCACAGATACGCAGTATTTT. Translated, it gives CASSGRFTDTQYF. This chain uses TRBV7-9 with TRBJ2-3, with D perhaps TRBD2 (5 bases). Trimming stripped 5 bases from V and 2 bases from J, with 8 bases between. CDR3 length: 13 residues. Germline V gene sequence: CDR1 SEHNR, CDR2 FQNEAQ (reference sequence).

This clonotype came up many times. V usage is TRBV9 and J usage is TRBJ2-3, with D unresolved. The ends were cut back, 1 base at V and 0 bases at J, with 9 bases in the middle. Germline CDR1 is SGDLS and CDR2 is YYNGEE. The CDR3 extends over 15 amino acids. The CDR3 sequence is CASSVLDTSTDTQYF. The CDR3, as DNA: TGTGCCAGCAGCGTACTTGACACGAGCACAGATACGCAGTATTTT.

This clonotype was recorded at least ten times. The chain joins TRBV5-1 to TRBJ2-7; 8 bases fit TRBD2. Germline lookup yields CDR1 SGHRS and CDR2 YFSETQ. The CDR3 is 16 residues long. V lost 0 bases to trimming and J lost 1 base; unmatched junction nucleotides: 6. The CDR3 nucleotides read TGCGCCAGCAGCTTGGTCGCGGGAGGATTTTCCTACGAGCAGTACTTC. This sequence encodes CASSLVAGGFSYEQYF.

Regarding this clonotype: Being one base from a much bigger clone, this may be a read error. The chain has TRBV25-1 and TRBJ1-1; D uncertain. Trimming took off 4 bases at V and 7 bases at J, with 10 bases between the two ends. CDR3 length equals 12 residues. CDR1 MGHDK and CDR2 SYGVNS come from the germline V gene. The CDR3 loop is CASSGLGSEAFF. In DNA, the CDR3 is TGTGCCAGCAGTGGACTAGGCAGTGAAGCTTTCTTT.

The chain couples TRBV27 to TRBJ2-3, with D possibly TRBD1 on 6 matching bases. The CDR3 runs 15 residues. The V end was cut by 6 bases, the J end by 5 bases, with 18 bases between. Germline V CDR1 and CDR2: MNHEY, SMNVEV (reference sequence). CDR3 DNA: TGTGCCAGCAGGGCAGGGACATTTACCGGAGATACGCAGTATTTT. Translating gives CASRAGTFTGDTQYF.

This clonotype has at least ten counts. The rearrangement links TRBV7-9 to TRBJ1-2; TRBD1 might be the D (5 bases). V was shortened by 4 bases and J by 3 bases, with 12 bases between the two germline ends. This CDR3 is built from 14 residues. Germline V gene lookup returns CDR1 SEHNR and CDR2 FQNEAQ (reference sequence). The CDR3 DNA follows: TGTGCCAGCAGCTCCCGACAGTTATACTATGGCTACACCTTC. Translation: CASSSRQLYYGYTF.

At least ten counts were recorded for this clonotype. This sequence joins TRBV18 and TRBJ1-1, with a weak D call TRBD1 (6 bases). With 3 bases removed from V and 3 bases from J, the gap between germline ends came to 17 bases. The CDR3 is 16 amino acids. From germline, CDR1 is KGHSH and CDR2 LQKENI. The CDR3 DNA is TGTGCCAGCTCACCGCAGGGGCAAACTACTCACACTGAAGCTTTCTTT. Protein: CASSPQGQTTHTEAFF.

This clonotype came up many times. The chain has TRBV28 and TRBJ2-7; tentative D call: TRBD2 (5 bases). CDR1 and CDR2 (germline): MDHEN, SYDVKM. V lost 6 bases to trimming and J lost 7 bases, with 19 bases between them. The CDR3 covers 14 residues. CDR3 coding DNA: TGTGCCAGCAGCCCGGAGGACCCTTCGGGGGAGCAGTACTTC. Protein sequence: CASSPEDPSGEQYF.

Worth noting for this clonotype: Given a much more abundant clone one base away, this may be a read error. The gene calls are TRBV30 and TRBJ2-2, with D maybe TRBD2 (5 bases). Germline V lookup: CDR1 GTSNPN, CDR2 SVGIG (reference sequence). This CDR3 has 13 residues. The CDR3 nucleotides are TGTGCCTGGAGCCCGCTGGGCCCCGGGGAGCTGTGTTTT. It specifies CAWSPLGPGELCF.

Notes on this clonotype: A junction end diverges from the germline sequence, so it may reflect a read error. The chain has TRBV23-1 and TRBJ1-2; TRBD1 matches 7 bases. TRBV23-1 is designated an ORF whose function remains uncertain. The CDR3 sequence is 15 residues long. This CDR3 is CASSLGQDHLYGHTF. The CDR3 DNA follows: TGCGCCAGCAGTCTCGGACAGGATCACCTCTATGGCCACACCTTC.

This clonotype came up many times. The V call is TRBV20-1, the J call TRBJ1-2; a possible D gene is TRBD1 (6 bases). The V end was cut by 0 bases, the J end by 0 bases, with 14 bases between. The CDR3 loop spans 16 amino acids. In germline, CDR1 is DFQATT, CDR2 SNEGSKA (reference sequence). The CDR3 DNA reads as TGCAGTGCTAGAGATCGACAGGCGATAGCTAACTATGGCTACACCTTC. Translated, it gives CSARDRQAIANYGYTF.

This clonotype was seen many times. Written as DNA, the CDR3 is TGTGCCAGCAGTTTACGTGGCGGAAAAAACAATCAGCCCCAGCATTTT. It translates to CASSLRGGKNNQPQHF. The V call is TRBV27, the J call TRBJ1-5; the D is unclear. This CDR3 contains 16 residues. Germline V gene lookup returns CDR1 MNHEY and CDR2 SMNVEV (reference sequence). Deletions cut 2 bases from V and 3 bases from J, with 14 bases between.

The chain combines TRBV20-1 with TRBJ2-7, with TRBD1 as a possible D gene (6 bases). Germline loops: CDR1 DFQATT, CDR2 SNEGSKA (reference sequence). The length of the CDR3 is 15 residues. Trimming removed 3 bases at V and 0 bases at J, with 15 bases between. The CDR3 DNA sequence: TGCAGTGCTAGTGTTTGGGGGCCCCTCTCCTACGAGCAGTACTTC. As protein: CSASVWGPLSYEQYF.